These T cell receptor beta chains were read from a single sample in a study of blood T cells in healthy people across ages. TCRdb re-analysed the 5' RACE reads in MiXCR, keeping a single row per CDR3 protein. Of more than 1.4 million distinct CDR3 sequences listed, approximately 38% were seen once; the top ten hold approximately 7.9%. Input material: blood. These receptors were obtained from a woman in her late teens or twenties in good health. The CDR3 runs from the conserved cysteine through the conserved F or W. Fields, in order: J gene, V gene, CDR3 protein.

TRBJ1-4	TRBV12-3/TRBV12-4	CASRRSDNEKLFF
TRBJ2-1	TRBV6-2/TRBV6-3	CASRNSSLWGSYNEQFF
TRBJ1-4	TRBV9	CASSDPGEKLFF
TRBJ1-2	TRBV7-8	CASSLSGTGPPNYGYTF
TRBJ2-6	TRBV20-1	CSAHARGQGISGANVLTF
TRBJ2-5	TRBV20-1	CSARDKLAGGPQETQYF
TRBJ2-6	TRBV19	CASTEDRAGANVLTF
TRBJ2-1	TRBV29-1	CSVEAGGRSYNEQFF
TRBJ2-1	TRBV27	CASSFRISSYNEQFF
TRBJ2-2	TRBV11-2	CASSLGLGTSGSGELFF
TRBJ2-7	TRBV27	CASSPGLVGPYEQYF
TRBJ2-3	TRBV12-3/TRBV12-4	CASSVTSGVRTDTQYF
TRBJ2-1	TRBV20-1	CSATPTSSAYNEQFF
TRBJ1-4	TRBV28	CASSSTGLAEKLFF
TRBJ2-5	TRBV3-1	CASSRSGIRSGETQYF
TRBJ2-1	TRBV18	CASSNNGGNEQFF
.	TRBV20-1	CSASPGDRSDEQYF
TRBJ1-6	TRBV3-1	CASSQRDRVSLYDSPLHF
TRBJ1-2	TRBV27	CASSLSASTGYGYTF
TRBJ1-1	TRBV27	CASRGTGGDTEAFF
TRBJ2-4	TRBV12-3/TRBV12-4	CASSLGASGGIAKNIQYF
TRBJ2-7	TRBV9	CASGPTSGDTYEQYF
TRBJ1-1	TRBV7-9	CASSFGPHGTEAFF
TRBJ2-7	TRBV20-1	CSADAVTWEGYEQYF
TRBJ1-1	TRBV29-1	CSVALGGEAFF
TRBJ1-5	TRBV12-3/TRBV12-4	CASSLPMLGTVNQPQHF
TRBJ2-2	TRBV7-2	CASSATSNTGELFF
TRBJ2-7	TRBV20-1	CSAISLLAGENYEQYF
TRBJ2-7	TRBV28	CASSPDITYEQYF
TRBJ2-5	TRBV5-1	CASGQREGAQETQYF
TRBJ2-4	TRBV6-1	CASRAHPRDRGQNIQYF
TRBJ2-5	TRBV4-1	CASSQNQETQYF
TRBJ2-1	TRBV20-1	CSARPITGAYNEQFF
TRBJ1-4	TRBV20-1	CSAPGTGYEKLFF
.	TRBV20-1	CSASLVAGGNEQYF
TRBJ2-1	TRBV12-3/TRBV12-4	CASSSPGLWNEQFF
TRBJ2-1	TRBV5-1	CASSLEAGGRNEQFF
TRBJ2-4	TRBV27	CASSLNGNIQYF
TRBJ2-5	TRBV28	CASSRGGRQGAETQYF
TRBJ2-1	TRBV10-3	CAISTGRWTHNEQFF
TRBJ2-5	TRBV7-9	CASSFGDGGRETQYF